Listed here is a single TCR beta chain. The antigen remains unidentified. This sample is drawn from a study of T cell responses to AZD1222 COVID-19 vaccine. The germline V gene encodes CDR1 SGHDN and CDR2 FVKESK. Trimming took 4 bases from V and 5 from J; bases not matched to a gene: 8. The CDR3 has 15 amino acids. Findings and caveats of the study: Clonal diversity may have been underestimated in mostly white British donors. AZD1222 recipients seropositive at baseline numbered only 5 to 7.

Measured with immunoSEQ multiplex PCR; TCRdb has only the in-frame clones, and not every one. The data contain more than 140,000 clones, 88% of them seen just once; the ten biggest clones take up around 2.1%. J is TRBJ2-1 and V is TRBV14; 7 bases agree with TRBD1. The sequences come from peripheral blood, collected on day 0 of AZD1222 vaccination. This clonotype was obtained from an adult in good health. The CDR3 loop reads CASSLRQGDNNEQFF. For the CDR3, the DNA is TGTGCCAGCAGCCTTAGACAGGGCGATAACAATGAGCAGTTCTTC.